The rows below give T cell receptor beta chains drawn from one sample of a study of T-cell reconstitution after alpha-beta-depleted transplantation in children. TCRdb re-analysed the PCR reads in MiXCR, keeping a single row per CDR3 protein. Of 300,000 or so distinct CDR3 sequences in the sample, about a tenth were seen once. The material was PBMCs from the stem cell graft donor, obtained from the stem cell graft. Receptors originate from a human donor who donated a stem cell graft to a child with SCID. Both conserved end residues are part of each CDR3. D genes are given only for firm matches. Clone size is given for some rows only: seen once, a few or many times, or a class if the clone is expanded.

D gene	clone size	V gene	J gene	CDR3 protein	CDR3 DNA
NA	NA	TRBV20-1	TRBJ2-5	CSAGWRGEETQYF	TGCAGCGCGGGTTGGAGGGGTGAAGAGACCCAGTACTTC
NA	many	TRBV7-2	TRBJ2-3	CASSFLTDTQYF	TGTGCCAGCAGCTTCCTCACAGATACGCAGTATTTT
NA	NA	TRBV12-3/TRBV12-4	TRBJ2-7	CASRRSRWDYEQYF	TGTGCCAGCAGGAGAAGTAGGTGGGACTACGAGCAGTACTTC
NA	NA	TRBV5-1	TRBJ2-3	CASSSTGLAPDTQYF	TGCGCCAGCAGCTCGACGGGGCTAGCGCCAGATACGCAGTATTTT
NA	NA	TRBV15	TRBJ2-1	CATSRVGATYNEQFF	TGTGCCACCAGCAGAGTGGGGGCGACCTACAATGAGCAGTTCTTC
NA	many	TRBV12-3/TRBV12-4	TRBJ1-1	CASRVNTEAFF	TGTGCCAGCAGAGTGAACACTGAAGCTTTCTTT
NA	few	TRBV5-1	TRBJ2-3	CASSLSGQGSTDTQYF	TGCGCCAGCAGCTTGTCGGGTCAGGGGAGCACAGATACGCAGTATTTT
NA	few	TRBV7-9	TRBJ1-5	CASSLMADQPQHF	TGTGCCAGCAGCTTAATGGCGGATCAGCCCCAGCATTTT
TRBD2	many	TRBV20-1	TRBJ2-3	CSARDPVVAGITDTQYF	TGCAGTGCTAGAGATCCAGTAGTAGCGGGGATCACAGATACGCAGTATTTT
TRBD1	NA	TRBV5-1	TRBJ2-2	CASSLGGVITGELFF	TGCGCCAGCAGCTTAGGGGGCGTCATCACCGGGGAGCTGTTTTTT
NA	NA	TRBV15	TRBJ2-5	CATSRDLVGRETQYF	TGTGCCACCAGCAGAGATTTAGTGGGTAGGGAGACCCAGTACTTC
NA	NA	TRBV7-2	TRBJ2-3	CASSSTSDTDTQYF	TGTGCCAGCAGCAGCACCTCTGACACAGATACGCAGTATTTT
NA	few	TRBV12-5	TRBJ1-5	CASGLAGQPQHF	TGTGCTAGTGGTTTAGCTGGTCAGCCCCAGCATTTT
TRBD2	few	TRBV29-1	TRBJ2-1	CSVGTSGGRRLYEQFF	TGCAGCGTGGGGACTAGCGGGGGGCGGCGATTATATGAGCAGTTCTTC
TRBD2	NA	TRBV5-1	TRBJ2-1	CASSKLAGGADEQFF	TGCGCCAGCAGCAAACTAGCGGGGGGGGCGGATGAGCAGTTCTTC
TRBD2	NA	TRBV10-3	TRBJ2-5	CAISPRLAGEKKQETQYF	TGTGCCATCAGTCCCAGACTAGCGGGGGAGAAGAAGCAAGAGACCCAGTACTTC
TRBD2	NA	TRBV18	TRBJ2-1	CASSPLGGPSYNEQFF	TGTGCCAGCTCACCCCTGGGAGGGCCCTCCTACAATGAGCAGTTCTTC
TRBD1	once	TRBV6-1	TRBJ2-1	CASHRQGGSYNEQFF	TGTGCCAGTCACCGACAGGGGGGCTCCTACAATGAGCAGTTCTTC
TRBD1	few	TRBV5-5	TRBJ1-2	CASSLGTGAASGYTF	TGTGCCAGCAGCTTGGGGACAGGGGCGGCCTCTGGCTACACCTTC
NA	few	TRBV9	TRBJ2-2	CASSVAGATGELFF	TGTGCCAGCAGCGTAGCTGGGGCCACCGGGGAGCTGTTTTTT
NA	NA	TRBV3-1	TRBJ2-7	CASSPLSAGAYEQYF	TGTGCCAGCAGCCCCCTTAGTGCGGGCGCTTACGAGCAGTACTTC
NA	few	TRBV29-1	TRBJ2-5	CSVETVQETQYF	TGCAGCGTTGAGACCGTCCAAGAGACCCAGTACTTC
TRBD1	few	TRBV5-1	TRBJ2-7	CASSSGTGYNYEQYF	TGCGCCAGCAGCTCAGGGACAGGGTACAACTACGAGCAGTACTTC
NA	NA	TRBV11-1	TRBJ1-2	CASSHAIRGGNYGYTF	TGTGCCAGCAGCCACGCCATCCGAGGCGGAAACTATGGCTACACCTTC
TRBD1	many	TRBV2	TRBJ2-2	CASSVGQGYGELFF	TGTGCCAGCAGTGTGGGACAGGGCTACGGGGAGCTGTTTTTT
NA	NA	TRBV7-9	TRBJ1-2	CASSPRSHTF	TGTGCCAGCAGCCCCCGAAGTCACACCTTC
TRBD2	many	TRBV7-6	TRBJ2-3	CASSLGGWASGTDTQYF	TGTGCCAGCAGCTTAGGCGGTTGGGCTAGCGGGACAGATACGCAGTATTTT
NA	many	TRBV11-2	TRBJ2-3	CASSLGPGGTDTQYF	TGTGCCAGCAGCTTAGGACCCGGGGGCACAGATACGCAGTATTTT
NA	NA	TRBV12-3/TRBV12-4	TRBJ2-2	CASTLGVATGELFF	TGTGCCAGCACCCTCGGAGTTGCTACCGGGGAGCTGTTTTTT
TRBD2	few	TRBV5-1	TRBJ2-1	CASSNGLAEVEQFF	TGCGCCAGCAGCAACGGACTAGCGGAAGTTGAGCAGTTCTTC
TRBD2	few	TRBV2	TRBJ2-1	CASSEGQGGEQFF	TGTGCCAGCAGTGAAGGGCAGGGAGGGGAGCAGTTCTTC
TRBD1	few	TRBV29-1	TRBJ2-7	CSVGDSVYEQYF	TGCAGCGTGGGGGACAGCGTCTACGAGCAGTACTTC
NA	many	TRBV29-1	TRBJ2-2	CSVGWASLNTGELFF	TGCAGCGTTGGCTGGGCCAGCCTGAACACCGGGGAGCTGTTTTTT
NA	NA	TRBV5-5	TRBJ2-1	CASSSGSGTTLREQFF	TGTGCCAGCAGCTCGGGTTCAGGGACCACCTTACGTGAGCAGTTCTTC
TRBD1	many	TRBV5-5	TRBJ2-1	CASSLVRTGDWNEQFF	TGTGCCAGCAGCTTGGTCAGGACAGGGGATTGGAATGAGCAGTTCTTC
NA	NA	TRBV6-2/TRBV6-3	TRBJ1-1	CASSYKRNTEAFF	TGTGCCAGCAGCTATAAAAGAAACACTGAAGCTTTCTTT
NA	NA	TRBV3-1	TRBJ2-7	CASSQKGGQSPGEQYF	TGTGCCAGCAGCCAAAAAGGCGGACAGTCCCCCGGGGAGCAGTACTTC
NA	few	TRBV4-2	TRBJ1-5	CASSPRTDYQPQHF	TGTGCCAGCAGCCCCAGGACAGATTATCAGCCCCAGCATTTT
NA	NA	TRBV24-1	TRBJ2-2	CATSDQRDTGELFF	TGTGCCACCAGTGATCAGCGGGACACCGGGGAGCTGTTTTTT
NA	many	TRBV7-9	TRBJ1-1	CASSLIRNTEAFF	TGTGCCAGCAGCTTAATCAGGAACACTGAAGCTTTCTTT